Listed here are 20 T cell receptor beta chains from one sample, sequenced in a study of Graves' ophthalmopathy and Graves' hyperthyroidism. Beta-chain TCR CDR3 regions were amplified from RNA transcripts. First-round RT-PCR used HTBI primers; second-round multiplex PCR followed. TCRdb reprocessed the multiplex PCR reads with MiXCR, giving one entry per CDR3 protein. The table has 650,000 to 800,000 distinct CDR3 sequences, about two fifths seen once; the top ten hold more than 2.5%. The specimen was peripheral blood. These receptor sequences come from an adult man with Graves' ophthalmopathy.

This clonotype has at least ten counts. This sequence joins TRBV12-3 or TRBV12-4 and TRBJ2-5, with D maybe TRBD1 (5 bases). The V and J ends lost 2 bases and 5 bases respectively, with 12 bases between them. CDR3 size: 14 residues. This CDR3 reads CASSLRQGGETQYF. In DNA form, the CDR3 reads TGTGCCAGCAGTTTACGGCAGGGTGGCGAGACCCAGTACTTC.

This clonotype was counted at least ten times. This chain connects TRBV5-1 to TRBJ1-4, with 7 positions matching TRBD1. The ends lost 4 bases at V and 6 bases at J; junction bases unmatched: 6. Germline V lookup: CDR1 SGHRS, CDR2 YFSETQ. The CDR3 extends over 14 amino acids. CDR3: CASSPGTADEKLFF. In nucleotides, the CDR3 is TGCGCCAGCAGCCCGGGGACAGCCGATGAAAAACTGTTTTTT.

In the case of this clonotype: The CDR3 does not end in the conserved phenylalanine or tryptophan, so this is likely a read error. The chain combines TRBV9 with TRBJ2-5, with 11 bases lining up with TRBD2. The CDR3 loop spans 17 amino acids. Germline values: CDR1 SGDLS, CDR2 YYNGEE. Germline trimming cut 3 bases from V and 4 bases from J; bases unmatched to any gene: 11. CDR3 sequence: CASSDGDSGGDGETQYV. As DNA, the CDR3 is TGTGCCAGCAGCGACGGTGATAGCGGGGGGGACGGAGAGACCCAGTACGTC.

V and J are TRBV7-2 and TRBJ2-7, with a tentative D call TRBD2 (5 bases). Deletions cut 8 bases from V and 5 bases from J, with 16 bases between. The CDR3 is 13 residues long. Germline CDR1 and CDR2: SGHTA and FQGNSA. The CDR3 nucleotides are TGTGCCAGCTCACCCCGGGATTTCAACGAGCAGTACTTC. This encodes CASSPRDFNEQYF.

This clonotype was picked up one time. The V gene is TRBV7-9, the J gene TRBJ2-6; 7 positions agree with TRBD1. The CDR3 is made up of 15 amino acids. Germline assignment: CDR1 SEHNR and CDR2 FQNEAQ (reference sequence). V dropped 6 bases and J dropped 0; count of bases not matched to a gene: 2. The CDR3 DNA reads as TGTGCCAGCAGGGGGACAGCCTCTGGGGCCAACGTCCTGACTTTC. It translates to CASRGTASGANVLTF.

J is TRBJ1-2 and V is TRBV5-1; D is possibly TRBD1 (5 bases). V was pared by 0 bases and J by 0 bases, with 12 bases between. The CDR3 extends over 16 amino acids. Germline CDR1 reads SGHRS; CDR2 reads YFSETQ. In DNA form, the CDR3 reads TGCGCCAGCAGCTTGGGGGACGTCCCGCCTAACTATGGCTACACCTTC. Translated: CASSLGDVPPNYGYTF.

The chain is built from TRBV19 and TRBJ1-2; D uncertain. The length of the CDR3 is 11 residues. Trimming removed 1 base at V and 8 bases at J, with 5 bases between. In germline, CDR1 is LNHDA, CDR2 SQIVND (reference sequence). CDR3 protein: CASSIGEGYTF. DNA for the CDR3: TGTGCCAGTAGTATAGGGGAAGGCTACACCTTC.

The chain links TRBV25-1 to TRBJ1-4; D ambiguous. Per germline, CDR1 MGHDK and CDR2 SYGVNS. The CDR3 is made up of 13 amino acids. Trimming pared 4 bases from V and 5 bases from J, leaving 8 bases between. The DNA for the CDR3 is TGTGCCAGCAGTGTCCAGTACAATGAAAAACTGTTTTTT. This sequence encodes CASSVQYNEKLFF.

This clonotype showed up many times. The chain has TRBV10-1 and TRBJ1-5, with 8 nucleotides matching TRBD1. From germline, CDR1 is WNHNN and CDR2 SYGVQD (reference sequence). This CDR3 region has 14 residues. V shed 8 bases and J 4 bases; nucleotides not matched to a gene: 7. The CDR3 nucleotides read TGCGCCAGCCCCGGACAGGGCGTAAATCAGCCCCAGCATTTT. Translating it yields CASPGQGVNQPQHF.

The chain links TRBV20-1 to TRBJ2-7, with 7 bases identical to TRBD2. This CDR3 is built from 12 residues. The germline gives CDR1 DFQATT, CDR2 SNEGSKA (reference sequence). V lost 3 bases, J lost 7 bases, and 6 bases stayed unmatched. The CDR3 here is CSASGRRGEQYF. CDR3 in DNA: TGCAGTGCTAGCGGGAGGAGAGGGGAGCAGTACTTC.

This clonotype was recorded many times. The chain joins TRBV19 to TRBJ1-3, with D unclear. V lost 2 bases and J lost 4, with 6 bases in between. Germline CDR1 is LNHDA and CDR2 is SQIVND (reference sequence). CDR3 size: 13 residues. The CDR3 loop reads CASSILGGNTIYF. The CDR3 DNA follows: TGTGCCAGTAGTATACTCGGAGGAAACACCATATATTTT.

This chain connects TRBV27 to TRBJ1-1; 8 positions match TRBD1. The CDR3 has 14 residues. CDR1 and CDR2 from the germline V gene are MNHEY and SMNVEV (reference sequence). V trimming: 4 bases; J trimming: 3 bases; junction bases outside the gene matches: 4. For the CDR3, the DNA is TGTGCCAGCAGTTGGACAGGGCCGGACACTGAAGCTTTCTTT. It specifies CASSWTGPDTEAFF.

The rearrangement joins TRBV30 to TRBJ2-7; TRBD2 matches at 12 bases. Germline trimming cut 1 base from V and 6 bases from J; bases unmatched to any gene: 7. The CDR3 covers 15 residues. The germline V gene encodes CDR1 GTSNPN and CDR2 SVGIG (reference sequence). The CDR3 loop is CAWSDLGLAGFEQYF. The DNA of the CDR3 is TGTGCCTGGAGTGATCTCGGACTAGCGGGATTCGAGCAGTACTTC.

The CDR3 sequence is CSARDGGIDGELFF. The CDR3 DNA follows: TGCAGTGCTAGAGATGGGGGTATCGACGGGGAGCTGTTTTTT. The chain is built from TRBV20-1 and TRBJ2-2; the D call may be TRBD1 or TRBD2 (5 bases each). CDR3 length: 14 amino acids. V lost 0 bases and J 7 bases, leaving 12 bases between the germline ends. The germline CDR1 and CDR2 sequences are DFQATT and SNEGSKA (reference sequence).

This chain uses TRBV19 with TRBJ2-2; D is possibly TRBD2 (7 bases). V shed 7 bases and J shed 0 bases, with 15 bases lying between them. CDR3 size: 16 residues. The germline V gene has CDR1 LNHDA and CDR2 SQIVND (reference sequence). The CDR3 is CASTPRGGANTGELFF. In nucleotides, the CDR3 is TGTGCCAGTACCCCGAGGGGGGGAGCGAACACCGGGGAGCTGTTTTTT.

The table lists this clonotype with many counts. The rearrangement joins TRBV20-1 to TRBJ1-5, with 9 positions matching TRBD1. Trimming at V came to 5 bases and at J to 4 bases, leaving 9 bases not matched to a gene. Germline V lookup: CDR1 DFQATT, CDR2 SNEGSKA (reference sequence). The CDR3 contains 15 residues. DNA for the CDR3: TGCAGTGCTGGGGAATCCGGGACAGGGAATCAGCCCCAGCATTTT. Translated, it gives CSAGESGTGNQPQHF.

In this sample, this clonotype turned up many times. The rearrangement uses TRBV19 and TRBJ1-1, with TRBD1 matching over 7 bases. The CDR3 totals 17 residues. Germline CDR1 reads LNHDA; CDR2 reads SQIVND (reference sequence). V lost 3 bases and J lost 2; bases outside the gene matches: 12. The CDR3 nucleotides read TGTGCCAGTAGTATGGAGGAGGGGGCCATCGTTAACACTGAAGCTTTCTTT. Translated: CASSMEEGAIVNTEAFF.

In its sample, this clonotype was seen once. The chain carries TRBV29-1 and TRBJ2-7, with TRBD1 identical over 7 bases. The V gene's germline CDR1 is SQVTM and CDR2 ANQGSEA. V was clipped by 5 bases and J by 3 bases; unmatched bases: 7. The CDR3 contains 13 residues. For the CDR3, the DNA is TGCAGCGTTAGACAGGGATATGGCTACGAGCAGTACTTC. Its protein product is CSVRQGYGYEQYF.

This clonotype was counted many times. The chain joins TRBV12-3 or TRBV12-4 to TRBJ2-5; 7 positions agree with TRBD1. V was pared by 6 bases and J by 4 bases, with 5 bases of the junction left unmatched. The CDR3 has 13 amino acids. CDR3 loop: CASSGYRGETQYF. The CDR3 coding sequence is TGTGCCAGCAGCGGCTACAGGGGAGAGACCCAGTACTTC.

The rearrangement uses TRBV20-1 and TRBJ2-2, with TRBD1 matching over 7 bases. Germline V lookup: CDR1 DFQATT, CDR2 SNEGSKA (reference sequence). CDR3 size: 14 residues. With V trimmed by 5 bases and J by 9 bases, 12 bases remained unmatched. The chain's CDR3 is CSARDSSSGRELFF. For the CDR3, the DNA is TGCAGTGCTCGGGACAGCTCTTCGGGAAGGGAGCTGTTTTTT.